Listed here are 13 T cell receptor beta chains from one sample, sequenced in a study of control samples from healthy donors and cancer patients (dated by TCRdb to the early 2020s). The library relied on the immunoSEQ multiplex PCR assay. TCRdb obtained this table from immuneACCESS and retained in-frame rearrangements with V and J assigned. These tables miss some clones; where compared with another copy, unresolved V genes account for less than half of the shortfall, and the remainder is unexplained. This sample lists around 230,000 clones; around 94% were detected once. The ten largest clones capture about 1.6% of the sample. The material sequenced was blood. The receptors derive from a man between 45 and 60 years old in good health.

CDR3 amino acids: CASSLTRVTEAFF. CDR3 DNA: TGTGCCAGCAGCTTAACGAGGGTAACTGAAGCTTTCTTT. This chain uses TRBV7-3 with TRBJ1-1; D call uncertain. Trimming stripped 0 bases from V and 5 bases from J, with 7 bases between. Germline loops: CDR1 SGHTA, CDR2 FQGTGA. The CDR3 is made up of 13 amino acids.

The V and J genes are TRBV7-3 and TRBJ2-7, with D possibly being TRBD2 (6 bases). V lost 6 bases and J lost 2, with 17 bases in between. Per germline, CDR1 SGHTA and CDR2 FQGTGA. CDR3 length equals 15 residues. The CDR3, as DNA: TGTGCCAGCAGTTTTGACGGGGGATACGCCTACGAGCAGTACTTC. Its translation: CASSFDGGYAYEQYF.

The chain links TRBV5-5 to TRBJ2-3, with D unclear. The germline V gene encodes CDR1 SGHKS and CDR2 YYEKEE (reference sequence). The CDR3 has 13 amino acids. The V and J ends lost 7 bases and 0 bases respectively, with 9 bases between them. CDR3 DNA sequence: TGTGCCAGCCGAGGAGTTAGCACAGATACGCAGTATTTT. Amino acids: CASRGVSTDTQYF. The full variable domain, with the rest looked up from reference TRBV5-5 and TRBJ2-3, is DAGVTQSPTHLIKTRGQQVTLRCSPISGHKSVSWYQQVLGQGPQFIFQYYEKEERGRGNFPDRFSARQFPNYSSELNVNALLLGDSALYLCASRGVSTDTQYFGPGTRLTVL.

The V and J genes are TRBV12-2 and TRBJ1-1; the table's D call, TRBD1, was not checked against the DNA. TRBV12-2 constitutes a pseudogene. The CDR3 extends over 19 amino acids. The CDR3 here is CASLYPPPLGPGGLGEAFF. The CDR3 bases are TGTGCAAGTCTCTACCCCCCCCCACTTGGGCCAGGGGGCTTGGGTGAAGCTTTCTTT.

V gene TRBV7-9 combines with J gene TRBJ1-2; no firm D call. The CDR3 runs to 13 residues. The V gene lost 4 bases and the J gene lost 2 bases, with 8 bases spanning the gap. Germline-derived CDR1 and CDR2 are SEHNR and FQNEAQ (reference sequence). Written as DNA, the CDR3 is TGTGCCAGCAGCTCCCTCCGGAACTATGGCTACACCTTC. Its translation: CASSSLRNYGYTF.

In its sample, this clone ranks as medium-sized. The CDR3: CASSPYPTSYEQYF. CDR3 in DNA: TGTGCCAGCAGCCCCTACCCCACAAGCTACGAGCAGTACTTC. V usage is TRBV13 and J usage is TRBJ2-7; no clear D gene. The CDR3 spans 14 residues. Trimming removed 5 bases at V and 3 bases at J, with 14 bases between. Looked up from germline, CDR1 is PRHDT and CDR2 is FYEKMQ (reference sequence).

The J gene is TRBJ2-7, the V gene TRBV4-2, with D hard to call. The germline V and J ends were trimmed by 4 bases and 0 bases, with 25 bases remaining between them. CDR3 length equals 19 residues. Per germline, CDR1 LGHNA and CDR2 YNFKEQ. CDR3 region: CASSRRLSKSSLSSYEQYF. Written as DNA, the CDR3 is TGTGCCAGCAGCCGACGACTCTCTAAATCCTCGTTGAGCTCCTACGAGCAGTACTTC.

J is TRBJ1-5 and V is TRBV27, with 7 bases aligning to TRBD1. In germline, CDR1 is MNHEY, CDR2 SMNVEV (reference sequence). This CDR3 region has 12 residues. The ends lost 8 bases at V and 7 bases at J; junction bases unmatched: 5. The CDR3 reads CASGQAGQPQHF. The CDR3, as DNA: TGTGCCAGCGGACAGGCGGGGCAGCCCCAGCATTTT.

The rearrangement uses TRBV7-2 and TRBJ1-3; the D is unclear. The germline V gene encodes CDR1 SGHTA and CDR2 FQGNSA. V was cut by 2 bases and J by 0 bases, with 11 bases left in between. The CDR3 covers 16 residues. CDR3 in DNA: TGTGCCAGCAGCTTAATGAATCCGAGCTCTGGAAACACCATATATTTT. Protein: CASSLMNPSSGNTIYF.

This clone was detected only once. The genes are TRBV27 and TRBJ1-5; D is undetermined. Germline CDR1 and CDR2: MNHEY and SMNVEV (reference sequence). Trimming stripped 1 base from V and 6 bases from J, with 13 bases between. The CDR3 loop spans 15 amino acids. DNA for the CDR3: TGTGCCAGCAGTTTATTTAGCAGGAGCGCTCAGCCCCAGCATTTT. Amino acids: CASSLFSRSAQPQHF.

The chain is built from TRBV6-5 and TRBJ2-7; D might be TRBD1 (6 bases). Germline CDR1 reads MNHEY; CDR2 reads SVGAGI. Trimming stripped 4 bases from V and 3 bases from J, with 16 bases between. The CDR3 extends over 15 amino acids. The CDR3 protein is CASSFTTTGIYEQYF. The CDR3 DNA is TGTGCCAGCAGTTTCACCACTACAGGGATCTACGAGCAGTACTTC.

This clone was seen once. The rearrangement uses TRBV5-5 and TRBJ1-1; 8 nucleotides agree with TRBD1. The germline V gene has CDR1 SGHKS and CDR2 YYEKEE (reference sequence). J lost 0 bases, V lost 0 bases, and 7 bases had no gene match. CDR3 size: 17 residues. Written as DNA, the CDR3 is TGTGCCAGCAGCTTGGGGGTGACAGGGGCCATGAACACTGAAGCTTTCTTT. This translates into CASSLGVTGAMNTEAFF.

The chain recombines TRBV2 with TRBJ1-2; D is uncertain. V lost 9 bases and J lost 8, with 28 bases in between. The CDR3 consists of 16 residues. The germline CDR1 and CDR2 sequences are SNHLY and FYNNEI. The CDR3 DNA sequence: TGTGCCAGGTCCCTCACGGGATATGAACCATATGAAGGCTACACCTTC. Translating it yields CARSLTGYEPYEGYTF.